These 23 T cell receptor beta chains originate from one sample sequenced in a study of T cells in Graves' hyperthyroidism and ophthalmopathy. RNA transcripts provided the source from which TCR beta CDR3 regions were amplified. First-round RT-PCR targeting the TCR CDR3 was performed with the HTBI primer set. TCRdb fed the multiplex PCR reads into MiXCR, producing one record per CDR3 protein. The repertoire holds 730,000 or so distinct CDR3 sequences, with under 20% as singletons. The specimen sequenced was blood. The receptor source for this set is a woman aged 50 to 60 with Graves' hyperthyroidism that later progressed to Graves' ophthalmopathy.

This clonotype was seen a few times. V is TRBV10-3 and J is TRBJ1-4, with 8 bases matching TRBD1. CDR1 and CDR2 from the germline V gene are ENHRY and SYGVKD. This CDR3 has 12 amino acids. V lost 6 bases, J lost 7 bases, and 1 base stayed unmatched. Here the CDR3 reads CAISGQGEKLFF. CDR3 DNA: TGTGCCATCAGCGGACAGGGTGAAAAACTGTTTTTT.

The chain couples TRBV27 to TRBJ2-1; D is unclear. From germline, CDR1 is MNHEY and CDR2 SMNVEV (reference sequence). The length of the CDR3 is 14 residues. V lost 3 bases and J lost 5, with 11 bases in between. CDR3 bases: TGTGCCAGCAGTTTGGAAGGGTCCCACAATGAGCAGTTCTTC. Residues: CASSLEGSHNEQFF.

The genes are TRBV27 and TRBJ1-2; possibly TRBD1 for D (5 bases). Trimming left V 2 bases short and J 4 bases short, with 14 bases between. Germline V CDR1 and CDR2: MNHEY, SMNVEV (reference sequence). The CDR3 totals 15 residues. The CDR3 DNA sequence: TGTGCCAGCAGTTTAAATCCAGGGTGGGGCTATGGCTACACCTTC. Its protein is CASSLNPGWGYGYTF.

This clonotype was counted many times. This sequence joins TRBV6-2 or TRBV6-3 and TRBJ2-7, with 9 bases matching TRBD1. The germline CDR1 and CDR2 sequences are MNHEY and SVGEGT. This CDR3 comprises 15 residues. V shed 2 bases and J 3 bases; nucleotides not matched to a gene: 5. CDR3 in amino acids: CASSYPGQGDYEQYF. CDR3 bases: TGTGCCAGCAGTTACCCGGGACAGGGTGACTACGAGCAGTACTTC.

As DNA, the CDR3 is TGTGCCATCAGTCAACAGGGGGTTTTGGACTCTGGGGCCAACGTCCTGACTTTC. Its translation: CAISQQGVLDSGANVLTF. The gene calls are TRBV10-3 and TRBJ2-6, with TRBD1 matching over 8 bases. The length of the CDR3 is 18 residues. J gave up 0 bases and V 5 bases, and 9 bases lay outside the gene matches. Germline V gene data show CDR1 as ENHRY and CDR2 as SYGVKD.

With respect to this clonotype: Relative to the germline gene, one junction end is altered; a read error may explain this. The chain recombines TRBV20-1 with TRBJ2-2, with D possibly TRBD2 on 5 matching bases. CDR3 length equals 12 residues. The V gene's germline CDR1 is DFQATT and CDR2 SNEGSKA (reference sequence). This CDR3 is CSANPNTGELLF. The CDR3 nucleotides are TGCAGTGCAAATCCGAACACCGGGGAGCTGTTGTTT.

The chain uses TRBV29-1 and TRBJ2-3, with TRBD1 matching 9 bases. Germline V gives CDR1 SQVTM, CDR2 ANQGSEA. Trimming at V came to 1 base and at J to 2 bases, leaving 10 bases not matched to a gene. CDR3 length: 17 residues. The CDR3 here is CSVEGVLGQGFTDTQYF. As DNA, the CDR3 is TGCAGCGTTGAAGGTGTCTTGGGACAGGGTTTCACAGATACGCAGTATTTT.

V usage is TRBV3-1 and J usage is TRBJ2-2, with 7 bases identical to TRBD1. The CDR3 extends over 17 amino acids. In germline, CDR1 is LGHDT, CDR2 YNNKEL (reference sequence). The V gene end was trimmed by 4 bases and the J gene end by 1 base; junction bases not matched to a gene: 9. The CDR3 bases are TGTGCCAGCAGCCCACGACAGGGTAAAGGGAACACCGGGGAGCTGTTTTTT. Translated, it gives CASSPRQGKGNTGELFF.

The sample holds a few counts of this clonotype. J is TRBJ2-1 and V is TRBV27; D unresolved. The CDR3 totals 12 residues. V lost 7 bases and J lost 12, with 16 bases in between. CDR1 is MNHEY, CDR2 SMNVEV, per germline (reference sequence). The CDR3 loop is CASTSPSSRQFF. The CDR3 DNA is TGTGCCAGCACCTCCCCCAGCTCAAGGCAGTTCTTC.

The V and J genes are TRBV11-2 and TRBJ2-7, with D perhaps matching TRBD1 or TRBD2 (6 bases each). The CDR3 covers 16 residues. CDR1 and CDR2 from the germline V gene are SGHAT and FQNNGV. V gave up 7 bases and J gave up 2 bases, with 21 bases separating them. CDR3 sequence (DNA): TGTGCCAGCATCTATACTGGGGGGCCAAGCACCTACGAGCAGTACTTC. Translation gives CASIYTGGPSTYEQYF.

The V and J genes are TRBV20-1 and TRBJ2-5; possible D gene TRBD2, 6 bases. The length of the CDR3 is 14 residues. With 3 bases removed from V and 2 bases from J, the gap between germline ends came to 13 bases. Germline CDR1 DFQATT, CDR2 SNEGSKA (reference sequence). CDR3 sequence: CSASSPRGQETQYF. The CDR3 bases are TGCAGTGCTAGTAGTCCCCGGGGGCAAGAGACCCAGTACTTC.

V and J are TRBV5-1 and TRBJ2-1, with D perhaps given as TRBD1 or TRBD2 (5 bases each). Germline lookup yields CDR1 SGHRS and CDR2 YFSETQ. With 4 bases removed from V and 0 bases from J, the gap between germline ends came to 20 bases. The CDR3 sequence is 18 residues long. CDR3 sequence reads: CASSTYGTRLDSYNEQFF. CDR3 sequence (DNA): TGCGCCAGCAGCACCTACGGGACCCGACTCGACTCCTACAATGAGCAGTTCTTC. The whole variable domain, remainder taken from reference TRBV5-1 and TRBJ2-1, is KAGVTQTPRYLIKTRGQQVTLSCSPISGHRSVSWYQQTPGQGLQFLFEYFSETQRNKGNFPGRFSGRQFSNSRSEMNVSTLELGDSALYLCASSTYGTRLDSYNEQFFGPGTRLTVL.

This clonotype has at least ten counts. CDR3 in DNA: TGCAGTGCTAGAGATATCCGCCGGACCTACGAGCAGTACTTC. Its protein product is CSARDIRRTYEQYF. The chain combines TRBV20-1 with TRBJ2-7; no clear D. Trimming took 0 bases from V and 2 from J, leaving 11 bases between them. The CDR3 loop spans 14 amino acids. Germline V gene sequence: CDR1 DFQATT, CDR2 SNEGSKA (reference sequence).

This clonotype occurred a few times. V usage is TRBV6-1 and J usage is TRBJ2-3; no clear D. This CDR3 spans 15 amino acids. CDR1 and CDR2 from the germline V gene are MNHNS and SASEGT. V was trimmed by 7 bases and J by 0 bases, leaving 14 bases between them. The CDR3 here is CASTEGQASTDTQYF. The CDR3, as DNA: TGTGCCAGCACCGAAGGGCAGGCTAGCACAGATACGCAGTATTTT.

This chain uses TRBV14 with TRBJ1-1; a possible D gene is TRBD1 (5 bases). V gave up 3 bases and J gave up 0 bases, with 14 bases separating them. The length of the CDR3 is 16 residues. Per germline, CDR1 SGHDN and CDR2 FVKESK. The CDR3 loop is CASSQSGGALNTEAFF. CDR3 sequence (DNA): TGTGCCAGCAGCCAGAGCGGAGGGGCCCTGAACACTGAAGCTTTCTTT.

CDR3 coding DNA: TGTGCCAGCAGTTACTCCTCAGGCTTGACCTACGAGCAGTACTTC. Its translation: CASSYSSGLTYEQYF. The genes are TRBV6-5 and TRBJ2-7; D is unresolved. CDR1 is MNHEY and CDR2 is SVGAGI in the germline V gene. V was trimmed by 0 bases and J by 2 bases, leaving 11 bases between them. This CDR3 region has 15 residues.

The gene calls are TRBV4-2 and TRBJ1-3; D remains ambiguous. The CDR3 is 15 amino acids. The V end lost 0 bases, the J end lost 3 bases, and 9 bases lay between the germline ends. Looked up from germline, CDR1 is LGHNA and CDR2 is YNFKEQ. In nucleotides, the CDR3 is TGTGCCAGCAGCCAAGAAGCGGGCAGTGGAAACACCATATATTTT. It yields the protein CASSQEAGSGNTIYF.

To note about this clonotype: The conserved phenylalanine or tryptophan is not found at the CDR3 terminus, so this likely reflects a read error. CDR3 sequence (DNA): TGTGCCAGCAGTGGTAAGGGGGTTGGGGGGAATCAGCCCCAGCATCTT. It yields the protein CASSGKGVGGNQPQHL. The chain recombines TRBV2 with TRBJ1-5; D may be TRBD1 (6 bases). CDR3 length: 16 residues. V lost 4 bases and J lost 4, with 17 bases in between. The germline gives CDR1 SNHLY, CDR2 FYNNEI.

V usage is TRBV10-3 and J usage is TRBJ1-4; D is possibly TRBD1 (5 bases). Trimming shortened V by 1 base and J by 5 bases, and 8 bases separated the two germline ends. Per germline, CDR1 ENHRY and CDR2 SYGVKD. The CDR3 has 14 amino acids. CDR3 sequence reads: CAISELGGNEKLFF. The CDR3 DNA follows: TGTGCCATCAGTGAGTTGGGGGGGAATGAAAAACTGTTTTTT.

This clonotype was detected many times. The chain carries TRBV12-3 or TRBV12-4 and TRBJ1-1; D not resolved. The CDR3 totals 15 residues. V lost 2 bases to trimming and J lost 0 bases, with 10 bases between them. CDR3 in amino acids: CASSLRSQMNTEAFF. DNA of the CDR3: TGTGCCAGCAGTTTAAGGTCCCAGATGAACACTGAAGCTTTCTTT.

This clonotype came up many times. The CDR3 DNA reads TGTGCCAGCAGTGAAACGCAGGTGGATACACCCCTCCACTTT. This gives the protein CASSETQVDTPLHF. The rearrangement links TRBV2 to TRBJ1-6; D is unclear. CDR3 length: 14 residues. V was cut by 2 bases and J by 11 bases, with 13 bases left in between. Per the germline V gene, CDR1 is SNHLY and CDR2 is FYNNEI.

With respect to this clonotype: Germline and junction disagree at one end, which may indicate a read error. J is TRBJ2-3 and V is TRBV7-3; TRBD2 agrees at 9 bases. Germline lookup yields CDR1 SGHTA and CDR2 FQGTGA. The CDR3 loop spans 16 amino acids. Here the CDR3 DNA reads TGTGCCGGCAGCGATAGCGGGGGACCTCTCACAGATACGCAGTATTTT. Translating it yields CAGSDSGGPLTDTQYF.

This sequence joins TRBV11-1 and TRBJ1-2, with TRBD1 identical over 7 bases. J lost 2 bases, V lost 4 bases, and 16 bases had no gene match. CDR1 and CDR2 (germline): SGHAT, FQDESV (reference sequence). The CDR3 has 18 residues. CDR3 sequence: CASSSAGLGQKKNYGYTF. In DNA, the CDR3 is TGTGCCAGCAGCTCCGCCGGTCTGGGACAGAAAAAGAACTATGGCTACACCTTC. Filled out from reference TRBV11-1 and TRBJ1-2, the complete variable domain reads EAEVAQSPRYKITEKSQAVAFWCDPISGHATLYWYRQILGQGPELLVQFQDESVVDDSQLPKDRFSAERLKGVDSTLKIQPAELGDSAMYLCASSSAGLGQKKNYGYTFGSGTRLTVV.